Sequencing of this T cell receptor (beta chain) was carried out in a study of shared clonotypes between healthy human individuals. At the level of the study: Donor composition was a couple of women and a few men, aged 18 to 49.

Selected positively for CCR7 and CD45RO-negative, naive CD8 cells excluded terminally differentiated effector memory CD45RA+ cells. Several immunoSEQ plates held equal portions of the genomic DNA taken from each subset. Assay: immunoSEQ multiplex PCR; the TCRdb copy retains only in-frame clones and omits some. Of approximately 720,000 clones in the sample, about 91% are singletons; the top ten hold nearly 25%. Comment on this clone: Other DNA sequences within the sample encode an identical CDR3.

With 2 bases removed from V and 0 bases from J, the gap between germline ends came to 3 bases. Germline lookup yields CDR1 SEHNR and CDR2 FQNEAQ (reference sequence). The CDR3 loop spans 13 amino acids. This TCR derives from a young man in good health. Material: naive CD8+ T cells sorted from blood. The chain joins TRBV7-9 to TRBJ2-3; no firm D call. CDR3 sequence: CASSLPSTDTQYF. Written as DNA, the CDR3 is TGTGCCAGCAGCTTACCCAGCACAGATACGCAGTATTTT.